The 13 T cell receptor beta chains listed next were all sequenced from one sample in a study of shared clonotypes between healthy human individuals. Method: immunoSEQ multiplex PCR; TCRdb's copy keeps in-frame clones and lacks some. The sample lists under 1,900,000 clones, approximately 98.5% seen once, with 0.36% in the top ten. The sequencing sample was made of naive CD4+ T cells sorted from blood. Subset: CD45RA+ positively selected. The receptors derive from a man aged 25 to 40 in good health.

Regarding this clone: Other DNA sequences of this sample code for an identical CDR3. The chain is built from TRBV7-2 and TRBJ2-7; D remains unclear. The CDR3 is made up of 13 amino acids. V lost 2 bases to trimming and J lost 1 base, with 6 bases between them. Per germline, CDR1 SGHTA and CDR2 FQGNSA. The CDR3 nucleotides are TGTGCCAGCAGCTTAAGACCATCCTACGAGCAGTACTTC. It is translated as CASSLRPSYEQYF.

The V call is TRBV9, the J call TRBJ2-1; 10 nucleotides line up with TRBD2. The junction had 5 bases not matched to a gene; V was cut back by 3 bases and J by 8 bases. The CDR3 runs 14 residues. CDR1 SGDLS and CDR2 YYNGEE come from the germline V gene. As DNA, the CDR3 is TGTGCCAGCAGCGAGCGGGAGGGCCTCGATGAGCAGTTCTTC. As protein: CASSEREGLDEQFF.

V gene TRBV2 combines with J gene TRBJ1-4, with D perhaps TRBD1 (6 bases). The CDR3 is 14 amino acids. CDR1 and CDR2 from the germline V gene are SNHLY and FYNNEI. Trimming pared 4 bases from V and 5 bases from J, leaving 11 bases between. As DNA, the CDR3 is TGTGCCAGCAGTGTAGAAAGGGGGAATGAAAAACTGTTTTTT. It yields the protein CASSVERGNEKLFF.

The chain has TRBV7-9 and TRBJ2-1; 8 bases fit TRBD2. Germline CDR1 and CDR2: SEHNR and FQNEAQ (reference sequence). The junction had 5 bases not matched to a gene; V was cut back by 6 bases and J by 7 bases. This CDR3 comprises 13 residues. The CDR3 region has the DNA TGTGCCAGCAGTAGCGGGACGATTAATGAGCAGTTCTTC. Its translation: CASSSGTINEQFF.

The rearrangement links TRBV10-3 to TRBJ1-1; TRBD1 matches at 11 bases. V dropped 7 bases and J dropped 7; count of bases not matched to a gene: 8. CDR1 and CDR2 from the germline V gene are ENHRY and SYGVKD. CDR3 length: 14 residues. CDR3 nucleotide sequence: TGTGCCATCACCCTGGACAGGGGGCGCGGTGAAGCTTTCTTT. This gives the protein CAITLDRGRGEAFF.

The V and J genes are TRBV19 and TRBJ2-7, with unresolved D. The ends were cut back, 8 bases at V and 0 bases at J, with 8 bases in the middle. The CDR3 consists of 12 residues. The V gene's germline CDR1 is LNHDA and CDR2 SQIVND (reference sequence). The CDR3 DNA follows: TGTGCCAGTGGACGGTCCTCCTACGAGCAGTACTTC. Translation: CASGRSSYEQYF.

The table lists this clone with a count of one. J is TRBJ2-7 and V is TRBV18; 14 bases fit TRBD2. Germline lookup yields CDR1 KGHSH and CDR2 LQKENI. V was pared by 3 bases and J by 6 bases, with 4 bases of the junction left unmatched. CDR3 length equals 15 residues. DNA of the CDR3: TGTGCCAGCTCACCGGGGACTAGCGGGAGACGCGAGCAGTACTTC. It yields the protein CASSPGTSGRREQYF.

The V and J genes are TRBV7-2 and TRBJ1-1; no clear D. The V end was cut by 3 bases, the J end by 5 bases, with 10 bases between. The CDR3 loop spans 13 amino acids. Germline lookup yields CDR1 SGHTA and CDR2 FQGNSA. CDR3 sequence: CASSFRIQTEAFF. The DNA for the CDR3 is TGTGCCAGCAGCTTCAGAATCCAGACTGAAGCTTTCTTT.

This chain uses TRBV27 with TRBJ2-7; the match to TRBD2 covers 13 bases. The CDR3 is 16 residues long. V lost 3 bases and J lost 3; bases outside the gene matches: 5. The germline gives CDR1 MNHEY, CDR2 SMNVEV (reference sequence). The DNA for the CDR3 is TGTGCCAGCAGTTTCCGGACTAGCGGGAGAGTCTACGAGCAGTACTTC. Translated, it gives CASSFRTSGRVYEQYF.

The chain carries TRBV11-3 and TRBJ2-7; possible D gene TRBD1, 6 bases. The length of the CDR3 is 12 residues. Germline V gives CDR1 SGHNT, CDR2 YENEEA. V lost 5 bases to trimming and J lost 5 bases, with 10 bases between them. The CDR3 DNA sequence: TGTGCCAGCAGCCATCGGGACAACGAGCAGTACTTC. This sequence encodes CASSHRDNEQYF.

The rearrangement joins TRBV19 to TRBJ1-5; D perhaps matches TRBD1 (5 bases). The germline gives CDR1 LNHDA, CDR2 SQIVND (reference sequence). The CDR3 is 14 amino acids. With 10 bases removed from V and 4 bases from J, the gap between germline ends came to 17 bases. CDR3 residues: CATEQARRNQPQHF. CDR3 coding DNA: TGTGCCACCGAACAGGCGCGGAGGAATCAGCCCCAGCATTTT.

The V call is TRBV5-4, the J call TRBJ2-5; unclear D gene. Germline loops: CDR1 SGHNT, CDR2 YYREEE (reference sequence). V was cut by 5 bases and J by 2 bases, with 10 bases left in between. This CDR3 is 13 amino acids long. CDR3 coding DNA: TGTGCCAGCAGTAGCACAGAGCAAGAGACCCAGTACTTC. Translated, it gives CASSSTEQETQYF. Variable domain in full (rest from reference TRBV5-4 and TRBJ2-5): ETGVTQSPTHLIKTRGQQVTLRCSSQSGHNTVSWYQQALGQGPQFIFQYYREEENGRGNFPPRFSGLQFPNYSSELNVNALELDDSALYLCASSSTEQETQYFGPGTRLLVL.

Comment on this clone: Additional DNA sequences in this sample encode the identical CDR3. This chain's CDR3 is CASSSGLLYGYTF. For the CDR3, the DNA is TGTGCCAGCAGCTCGGGACTTCTCTATGGCTACACCTTC. The V and J genes are TRBV11-2 and TRBJ1-2; tentative D call: TRBD1 (5 bases). The germline gives CDR1 SGHAT, CDR2 FQNNGV. The V gene lost 4 bases and the J gene lost 4 bases, with 10 bases spanning the gap. The CDR3 has 13 amino acids.